By share of the sample, the clone carrying this TCR beta chain is medium-sized. Its antigen is undetermined. The length of the CDR3 is 12 residues. Trimming removed 6 bases at V and 1 base at J, with 6 bases between. The TRBV12-4/TRBJ1-2 clonotypes were amplified using barcode primers with ligated adaptors. TCRdb reanalysed the multiplex PCR reads using MiXCR and keeps one entry per CDR3 protein. The profile covers about 1,200 distinct CDR3 sequences, with less than 30% appearing a single time and approximately 6.8% taken by the ten largest. The sorted Tregs were CD4+CD25+CD127-/low cells. Study-level results: Tumor-infiltrating Treg TCR alpha and beta sequences overlapped most with tumor naive CD4+ T cells, then blood naive.

The chain employs TRBV12-3 or TRBV12-4 and TRBJ1-2, with D possibly matching TRBD1 (5 bases). The sample consisted of tumor-infiltrating Tregs sorted from the breast tumor. The clonotype was recovered from a female donor with breast cancer. CDR3 DNA sequence: TGTGCCAGCAGCCAGGGTAACTATGGCTACACCTTC. Translating it yields CASSQGNYGYTF.